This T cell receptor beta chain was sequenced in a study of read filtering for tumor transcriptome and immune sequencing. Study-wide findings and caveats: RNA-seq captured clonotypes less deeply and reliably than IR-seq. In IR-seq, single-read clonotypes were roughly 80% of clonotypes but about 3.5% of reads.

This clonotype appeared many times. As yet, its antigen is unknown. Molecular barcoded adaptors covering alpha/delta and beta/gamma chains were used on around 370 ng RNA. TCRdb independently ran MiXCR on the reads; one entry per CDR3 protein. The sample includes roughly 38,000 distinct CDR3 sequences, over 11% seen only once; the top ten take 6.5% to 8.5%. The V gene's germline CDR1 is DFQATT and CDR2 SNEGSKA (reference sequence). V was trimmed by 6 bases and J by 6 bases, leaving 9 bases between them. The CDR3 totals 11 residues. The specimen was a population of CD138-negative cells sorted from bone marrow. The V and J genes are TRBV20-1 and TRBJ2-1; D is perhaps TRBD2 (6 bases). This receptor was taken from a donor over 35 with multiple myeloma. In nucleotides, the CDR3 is TGCAGTGCCCAGGAGGGCAATGAGCAGTTCTTC. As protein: CSAQEGNEQFF.